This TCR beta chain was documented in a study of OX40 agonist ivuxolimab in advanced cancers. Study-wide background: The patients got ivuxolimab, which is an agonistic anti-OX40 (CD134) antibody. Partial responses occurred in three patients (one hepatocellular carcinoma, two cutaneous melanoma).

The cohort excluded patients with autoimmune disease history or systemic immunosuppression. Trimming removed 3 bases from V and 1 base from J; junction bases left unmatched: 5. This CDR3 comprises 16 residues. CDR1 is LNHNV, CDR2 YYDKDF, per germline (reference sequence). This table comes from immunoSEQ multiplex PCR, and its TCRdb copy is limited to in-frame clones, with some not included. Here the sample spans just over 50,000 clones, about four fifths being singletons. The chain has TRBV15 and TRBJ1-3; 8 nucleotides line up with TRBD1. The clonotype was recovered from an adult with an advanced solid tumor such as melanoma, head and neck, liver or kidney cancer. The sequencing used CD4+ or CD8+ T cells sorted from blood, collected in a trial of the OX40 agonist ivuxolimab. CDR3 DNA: TGTGCCACCAGCAGCGACAGGGGCCGGTCTGGAAACACCATATATTTT. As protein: CATSSDRGRSGNTIYF.